Included here is one T cell receptor beta chain sequence, with context. V dropped 3 bases and J dropped 3; count of bases not matched to a gene: 7. Germline CDR1 reads SGHVS; CDR2 reads FNYEAQ. The CDR3 is 16 amino acids. TCR beta chains were sequenced at survey level with immunoSEQ. Profiled with immunoSEQ multiplex PCR; TCRdb holds only in-frame clones, not every one. Of around 49,000 clones in the sample, more than 85% were seen once. Material: PBMCs. This clonotype was sampled from a man aged 35-49 years with rheumatoid arthritis. The chain employs TRBV7-6 and TRBJ2-5; 10 bases fit TRBD2. The CDR3 DNA reads TGTGCCAGCAGCTTCTCTAGCGGGGGAGGCGAAGAGACCCAGTACTTC. Protein product: CASSFSSGGGEETQYF.